One and the same sample provided the 22 T cell receptor beta chains below, sequenced in a study of Tregs in tolerant kidney transplant recipients. Mixed chimerism was transient after nonmyeloablative marrow transplants from related graft donors. Only in-frame clones appear in the TCRdb table, and some are missing; sequencing was by immunoSEQ multiplex PCR. There are around 30,000 clones in the sample, with 1.5% to 2% held by the top ten. Sequencing was performed on CD4+ T cells from blood (PBMCs), taken 24 months after the transplant. All receptors derive from a human patient who received a combined kidney and bone marrow transplant. The T cells may partly be graft donor cells.

As regards this clone: The read stops 3 residues short of the end of the CDR3; the missing end is completed from the germline J gene. The chain joins TRBV20-1 to TRBJ2-1; 11 bases agree with TRBD2. This CDR3 has 15 residues. J was trimmed by 8 bases and V by 2 bases; bases with no gene match: 8. The V gene's germline CDR1 is DFQATT and CDR2 SNEGSKA (reference sequence). The CDR3 is CSARPLAGGPHEQFF. CDR3 DNA (partial): TGCAGTGCTAGACCTTTAGCGGGAGGGCCTCATGAG.

With regard to this clone: The missing CDR3 end, 3 residues past where the read stops, is filled in from the germline J gene. The chain is built from TRBV20-1 and TRBJ1-3; tentatively, D is TRBD1 (5 bases). Per the germline V gene, CDR1 is DFQATT and CDR2 is SNEGSKA (reference sequence). V was shortened by 3 bases and J by 2 bases, with 8 bases between the two germline ends. CDR3 length: 13 amino acids. CDR3 DNA (partial): TGCAGTGCTAGTTGGGGGGCTGGAAACACC. As protein: CSASWGAGNT. The entire CDR3 protein reads CSASWGAGNTIYF.

For this clone: The read is 3 residues too short to cover the CDR3 end, so that end is filled in from the germline J gene. The chain uses TRBV5-1 and TRBJ2-5; 8 bases fit TRBD1. Unmatched junction bases numbered 12, after V lost 3 bases and J lost 5 bases. The CDR3 is 16 residues long. Germline V gene data show CDR1 as SGHRS and CDR2 as YFSETQ. CDR3 DNA, as far as it was read: TGCGCCAGCAGCTCCCAGGGGGCAGGAGTCGGGGAGACC. This codes for CASSSQGAGVGET. The full CDR3 sequence reads CASSSQGAGVGETQYF.

With regard to this clone: The CDR3 end is not reached by the read, which stops 3 residues before it; the germline J gene fills it in. The rearrangement links TRBV5-1 to TRBJ2-1, with D perhaps given as TRBD1 or TRBD2 (5 bases each). Looked up from germline, CDR1 is SGHRS and CDR2 is YFSETQ. Trimming left V 3 bases short and J 0 bases short, with 13 bases between. CDR3 length: 16 amino acids. The DNA read from the CDR3 is TGCGCCAGCAGCTCCTCATCAGGGAGCTCCTACAATGAG. Protein sequence: CASSSSSGSSYNE. The CDR3 reads in full as CASSSSSGSSYNEQFF.

Regarding this clone: The CDR3 end lies 3 residues beyond the end of the read and is filled in from the germline J gene. The chain links TRBV19 to TRBJ2-6; 9 nucleotides match TRBD1. The CDR3 runs 19 residues. V shed 1 base and J 4 bases; nucleotides not matched to a gene: 11. From germline, CDR1 is LNHDA and CDR2 SQIVND (reference sequence). CDR3 sequence: CASSIARTGVSSGANVLTF. CDR3 bases read: TGTGCCAGTAGTATAGCTCGGACAGGGGTCTCCTCCGGGGCCAACGTC.

Remarks on this clone: The read finishes 3 residues shy of the CDR3 end, and the germline J gene is used to complete it. This chain uses TRBV19 with TRBJ2-4, with TRBD2 matching 10 bases. The ends lost 3 bases at V and 2 bases at J; junction bases unmatched: 4. CDR3 length: 16 residues. Per the germline V gene, CDR1 is LNHDA and CDR2 is SQIVND (reference sequence). Partial CDR3 DNA: TGTGCCAGTAGTATCCCAGCGGGAGGGCCCAAAAACATT. It yields the protein CASSIPAGGPKNI. The entire CDR3 protein is CASSIPAGGPKNIQYF.

A remark on this clone: From the germline J gene comes the end of the CDR3, since the read stops 3 residues before it. The J gene is TRBJ2-7, the V gene TRBV20-1; TRBD2 agrees at 12 bases. The germline CDR1 and CDR2 sequences are DFQATT and SNEGSKA (reference sequence). CDR3 size: 15 residues. Trimming at V came to 5 bases and at J to 5 bases, leaving 10 bases not matched to a gene. CDR3 in amino acids: CSASWTSGNFHEQYF. CDR3 DNA, as far as it was read: TGCAGTGCTTCCTGGACTAGCGGGAATTTCCACGAG.

With regard to this clone: The read gets to within 3 residues of the CDR3 end, and the germline J gene fills in the rest. This chain uses TRBV30 with TRBJ1-2; D ambiguous. Deletions cut 0 bases from V and 2 bases from J, with 10 bases between. The CDR3 sequence is 14 residues long. Germline loops: CDR1 GTSNPN, CDR2 SVGIG (reference sequence). Partial CDR3 DNA: TGTGCCTGGAGTGTAGGGCAGTCAAACTATGGC. Amino acids: CAWSVGQSNYG. The full CDR3 protein reads CAWSVGQSNYGYTF.

CDR3: CAWLLRGGYNEQFF. The DNA read from the CDR3 is TGTGCCTGGCTTCTCCGAGGGGGTTACAATGAG. This rearrangement joins TRBV30 to TRBJ2-1; maybe TRBD1 (6 bases). With the read ending 3 residues before the CDR3 end, the germline J gene is used to fill in that end. In germline, CDR1 is GTSNPN, CDR2 SVGIG (reference sequence). V shed 5 bases and J shed 4 bases, with 15 bases lying between them. The CDR3 extends over 14 amino acids.

About this clone itself: The sequenced fragment ends 3 residues before the CDR3 boundary, so the rest is inferred from the germline J gene. This chain joins TRBV29-1 and TRBJ2-3; 7 positions agree with TRBD1. Per germline, CDR1 SQVTM and CDR2 ANQGSEA. V was clipped by 6 bases and J by 2 bases; unmatched bases: 5. This CDR3 has 13 amino acids. CDR3 sequence reads: CSVGQASTDTQYF. Partial CDR3 DNA: TGCAGCGTAGGACAGGCTTCCACAGATACG.

Of note for this clone: The read finishes 3 residues shy of the CDR3 end, and the germline J gene is used to complete it. The V call is TRBV5-1, the J call TRBJ2-3, with TRBD2 identical over 13 bases. Germline loops: CDR1 SGHRS, CDR2 YFSETQ. The junction had 7 bases not matched to a gene; V was cut back by 7 bases and J by 2 bases. There are 16 residues in the CDR3. CDR3 DNA, as far as it was read: TGCGCCAGCTTGATCGGGACTAGCGGGACCACAGATACG. Encoded protein: CASLIGTSGTTDT. The CDR3 as a whole reads CASLIGTSGTTDTQYF.

The covered CDR3 bases are TGTGCCAGCAGTCCGGGACAGGGGATCAACGAG. As protein: CASSPGQGINE. The entire CDR3 protein is CASSPGQGINEQYF. The V gene is TRBV28, the J gene TRBJ2-7; TRBD1 agrees at 10 bases. The read halts 3 residues ahead of the CDR3 end, with the missing end drawn from the germline J gene. Trimming cost V 5 bases and J 5 bases; bases outside gene matches: 6. The CDR3 runs to 14 residues. Germline lookup yields CDR1 MDHEN and CDR2 SYDVKM.

For this clone: The read terminates 3 residues ahead of where the CDR3 ends, so the germline J gene completes it. The chain uses TRBV19 and TRBJ1-6, with TRBD1 identical over 8 bases. With 4 bases clipped from V and 9 bases from J, the junction kept 8 bases outside the gene matches. The CDR3 has 15 amino acids. CDR1 LNHDA and CDR2 SQIVND come from the germline V gene (reference sequence). The DNA read from the CDR3 is TGTGCCAGTAGTACCCGGACAGGGCGAGCTTCACCC. Translated: CASSTRTGRASP. The entire CDR3 is CASSTRTGRASPLHF.

Considering frequency, this clone is medium-sized. The read ends 3 residues before the CDR3 terminus; that terminus is restored from the germline J gene. This chain uses TRBV30 with TRBJ2-2; 7 positions agree with TRBD1. Germline V gene lookup returns CDR1 GTSNPN and CDR2 SVGIG (reference sequence). CDR3 length: 16 residues. The junction had 8 bases not matched to a gene; V was cut back by 4 bases and J by 0 bases. The CDR3 DNA, read in part, is TGTGCCTGGAAAGGGACAGTCCTCGCGAACACCGGGGAG. It is translated as CAWKGTVLANTGE. The full CDR3 protein reads CAWKGTVLANTGELFF.

Concerning this clone: The CDR3 end is not reached by the read, which stops 3 residues before it; the germline J gene fills it in. The rearrangement links TRBV5-1 to TRBJ2-2, with D uncertain. Deletions cut 3 bases from V and 5 bases from J, with 11 bases between. Germline V CDR1 and CDR2: SGHRS, YFSETQ. This CDR3 is built from 14 residues. The CDR3 is CASSSGGGTGELFF. CDR3 bases read: TGCGCCAGCAGCTCCGGCGGTGGGACCGGGGAG.

The CDR3 DNA, read in part, is TGTGCCAGCAGTCATGCCGGGACTAGCGGGAGTAATGAG. Translated, it gives CASSHAGTSGSNE. The CDR3, in full, reads CASSHAGTSGSNEQFF. This sequence joins TRBV2 and TRBJ2-1; the match to TRBD2 covers 14 bases. The sequenced fragment ends 3 residues before the CDR3 boundary, so the rest is inferred from the germline J gene. The CDR3 totals 16 residues. With V trimmed by 5 bases and J by 7 bases, 7 bases remained unmatched. From germline, CDR1 is SNHLY and CDR2 FYNNEI.

CDR3 sequence reads: CASSPLGSGSRDTQYF. The covered CDR3 bases are TGTGCCAGCTCACCACTGGGGTCAGGGTCCCGTGATACG. The chain recombines TRBV18 with TRBJ2-3, with D possibly TRBD1 on 5 matching bases. Sequencing ends 3 residues short of the CDR3 end; the germline J gene provides the rest. This CDR3 has 16 amino acids. Germline CDR1 and CDR2: KGHSH and LQKENI. V was trimmed by 1 base and J by 6 bases, leaving 17 bases between them. Full variable domain (remainder filled in from reference TRBV18 and TRBJ2-3): NAGVMQNPRHLVRRRGQEARLRCSPMKGHSHVYWYRQLPEEGLKFMVYLQKENIIDESGMPKERFSAEFPKEGPSILRIQQVVRGDSAAYFCASSPLGSGSRDTQYFGPGTRLTVL.

Concerning this clone: The read finishes 3 residues shy of the CDR3 end, and the germline J gene is used to complete it. This chain links TRBV19 with TRBJ2-3, with 9 nucleotides matching TRBD2. Germline CDR1 reads LNHDA; CDR2 reads SQIVND (reference sequence). V lost 6 bases to trimming and J lost 0 bases; unmatched junction nucleotides: 4. CDR3 length: 15 residues. The part of the CDR3 DNA that was read is TGTGCCAGTAGGGGCGGGAGGGATAGCACAGATACG. It encodes CASRGGRDSTDT. The whole CDR3 reads CASRGGRDSTDTQYF.

In regard to this clone: The read falls 3 residues short of the CDR3 end, and the missing part is taken from the germline J gene. The V gene is TRBV5-6, the J gene TRBJ2-7; TRBD1 aligns across 11 bases. Germline CDR1 and CDR2: SGHDT and YYEEEE. The CDR3 totals 15 residues. V shed 1 base and J 5 bases; nucleotides not matched to a gene: 5. The sequenced CDR3 bases are TGTGCCAGCAGCTTGATCGGACAGGGGGCTAACGAG. Protein product: CASSLIGQGANE. The full CDR3 reads CASSLIGQGANEQYF.

This clone is deemed medium-sized by its frequency. The DNA ends 3 residues before the CDR3 does, and the rest of the CDR3 is filled in from the germline J gene. The chain couples TRBV7-2 to TRBJ1-2; the match to TRBD1 covers 10 bases. This CDR3 spans 14 amino acids. The germline gives CDR1 SGHTA, CDR2 FQGNSA. J gave up 3 bases and V 5 bases, and 3 bases lay outside the gene matches. Partial CDR3 DNA: TGTGCCAGCAGCCCCGGGACAGGGGACTATGGC. Protein: CASSPGTGDYG. The CDR3 in its entirety is CASSPGTGDYGYTF.

In the case of this clone: Coverage ceases 3 residues before the CDR3 finishes, and the germline J gene fills in the end. The chain carries TRBV2 and TRBJ2-5; D remains unclear. The CDR3 sequence is 15 residues long. Germline V lookup: CDR1 SNHLY, CDR2 FYNNEI. Trimming pared 3 bases from V and 2 bases from J, leaving 13 bases between. CDR3 sequence: CASSDRSLRQETQYF. The DNA read from the CDR3 is TGTGCCAGCAGTGATAGGAGCCTCAGGCAAGAGACC.

As for this clone: The read stops 3 residues short of the end of the CDR3; the missing end is completed from the germline J gene. This chain uses TRBV2 with TRBJ2-2, with a weak D call TRBD1 (6 bases). Trimming left V 10 bases short and J 8 bases short, with 14 bases between. This CDR3 contains 12 residues. Germline CDR1 reads SNHLY; CDR2 reads FYNNEI. The CDR3 is CAIRNGTGELFF. Partial CDR3 DNA: TGTGCCATCCGCAATGGGACAGGGGAG.